Listed below are T cell receptor beta chains from one sample, sequenced in a study of vaccination effects on CD4 cells after COVID-19. Antigens of these TCRs are unknown. Measured with immunoSEQ multiplex PCR; TCRdb has only the in-frame clones, and not every one. The sample lists under 70,000 clones; around three quarters were seen once. Source: CD4+ T cells from PBMCs cultured with HCoV-OC43 spike peptides, taken before COVID-19 vaccination. All receptors come from a human donor who received a COVID-19 vaccine. Both conserved end residues are part of each CDR3. D genes are given only for firm matches. Clone size appears in some rows only: once, few, many, or a class for an expanded clone.

V	D	size	J	DNA	CDR3
TRBV7-9	NA	NA	TRBJ1-1	TGTGCCAGCAGCCGGGGGAACACTGAAGCTTTCTTT	CASSRGNTEAFF
TRBV5-6	NA	NA	TRBJ1-1	TGTGCCAGCAGCTTACAGGAGTTAAGCGCTTTCTTT	CASSLQELSAFF
TRBV3-1/TRBV3-2	NA	NA	TRBJ1-3	TGTGCCAGCAGCCAAGACAGCGGGATCTCTGGAAACACCATATATTTT	CASSQDSGISGNTIYF
TRBV6-5	NA	NA	TRBJ1-1	TGTGCCAGCAGTTACTCGTGGCCCACTGAAGCTTTCTTT	CASSYSWPTEAFF
TRBV2	NA	NA	TRBJ2-5	TGTGCCAGCAGTGAATCGACAGATCAAGAGACCCAGTACTTC	CASSESTDQETQYF
TRBV29-1	NA	NA	TRBJ1-1	TGCAGCGCGTACAGGGAAACTGTAATGAACACTGAAGCTTTCTTT	CSAYRETVMNTEAFF
TRBV27	NA	NA	TRBJ2-2	TGTGCCAGCAGTTTGGGCAGGGGTCTTGGCACCGGGGAGCTGTTTTTT	CASSLGRGLGTGELFF
TRBV30	NA	NA	TRBJ1-5	TGTGCCTGGAGTGTAAAGGGCATCCTTAGCAATCAGCCCCAGCATTTT	CAWSVKGILSNQPQHF
TRBV7-7	NA	few	TRBJ2-2	TGTGCCAGCAGCTTAGTAGGTGGACTTAACACCGGGGAGCTGTTTTTT	CASSLVGGLNTGELFF
TRBV12-3/TRBV12-4	NA	NA	TRBJ1-1	TGTGCCAGCAGGTCGCGTCCTGAAGCTTTCTTT	CASRSRPEAFF
TRBV7-8	NA	NA	TRBJ2-3	TGTGCCAGCAGCTTAGCGCTGCAGGGGCCGGGCACAGATACGCAGTATTTT	CASSLALQGPGTDTQYF
TRBV5-1	TRBD2	NA	TRBJ2-3	TGCGCCAGCAGCTCCCGAAGTAGCGGGGTAACAGATACGCAGTATTTT	CASSSRSSGVTDTQYF
TRBV4-1	TRBD1	few	TRBJ1-6	TGCGCCAGCAGACCGGGACAGGGCCCCAATTCACCCCTCCACTTT	CASRPGQGPNSPLHF
TRBV5-1	TRBD2	NA	TRBJ2-2	TGCGCCAGCAGCTTGCGGCCTAGCGGGGGTAACGGGGAGCTGTTTTTT	CASSLRPSGGNGELFF
TRBV30	TRBD1	NA	TRBJ1-5	TGTGCCTGGTCGACAGGGTTCGATCAGCCCCAGCATTTT	CAWSTGFDQPQHF
TRBV5-8	TRBD1	NA	TRBJ2-1	TGTGCCAGCAGTTCAGGACAGGGGGCGAGTTACAATGAGCAGTTCTTC	CASSSGQGASYNEQFF
TRBV28	NA	few	TRBJ2-5	TGTGCCAGCAGCTCCGTGGGGCGCGGCGAACAAGAGACCCAGTACTTC	CASSSVGRGEQETQYF
TRBV2	NA	NA	TRBJ2-5	TGTGCCAGCAGTGAACGGAGGGGAGTTGAAGAGACCCAGTACTTC	CASSERRGVEETQYF
TRBV7-3	NA	NA	TRBJ2-1	TGTGCCAGCAGTATTACGGTTTCCAATGAGCAGTTCTTC	CASSITVSNEQFF
TRBV25-1	NA	NA	TRBJ1-5	TGTGCCAGCAGTGAATTAGGGGGGGCCCAGCCCCAGCATTTT	CASSELGGAQPQHF
TRBV7-3	NA	NA	TRBJ2-5	TGTGCCAGCAGCTTAGGGGCCGGGCAGGGGTGGAAAGAGACCCAGTACTTC	CASSLGAGQGWKETQYF
TRBV5-1	NA	NA	TRBJ2-3	TGCGCCAGCAGCTTGGACCGGAGCAGCACAGATACGCAGTATTTT	CASSLDRSSTDTQYF
TRBV5-6	NA	NA	TRBJ1-2	TGTGCCAGCAGCTTGTGGGGGGGGCAGGGCCGTGGCTACACCTTC	CASSLWGGQGRGYTF
TRBV6-5	TRBD1	NA	TRBJ1-6	TGTGCCAGCAGGCGAACCGGGACAGGGGGCACCCTCCACTTT	CASRRTGTGGTLHF
TRBV10-1	TRBD2	once	TRBJ2-5	TGCGCCAGCAGTGATAGGGCTAGCGGGGGGCCTGAGACCCAGTACTTC	CASSDRASGGPETQYF
TRBV5-8	TRBD2	NA	TRBJ2-1	TGTGCCAGTCCGCAGGGGTTAGCGGGGGACTACTCCTACAATGAGCAGTTCTTC	CASPQGLAGDYSYNEQFF
TRBV29-1	NA	once	TRBJ1-1	TGCAGCGTTCTCGGACAGATGAACACTGAAGCTTTCTTT	CSVLGQMNTEAFF
TRBV5-1	NA	NA	TRBJ2-1	TGCGCCAGCAGCCTATCCACCTCTAGGAGCTCCTACAATGAGCAGTTCTTC	CASSLSTSRSSYNEQFF
TRBV7-9	NA	NA	TRBJ1-5	TGTGCCAGCAGCTCCGGGGAGCAGCCCCAGCATTTT	CASSSGEQPQHF
TRBV15	NA	few	TRBJ2-1	TGTGCCACCAGCAGAGATAACGTAGAGCAGTTCTTC	CATSRDNVEQFF
TRBV5-8	TRBD2	NA	TRBJ2-6	TGTGCCAGCAGCCCGGGGGGAACTGGGGCCAACGTCCTGACTTTC	CASSPGGTGANVLTF
TRBV5-4	TRBD2	NA	TRBJ2-1	TGTGCCAGCAGCTTGCCCCCTAGCGGGGGGTCCGGGGGTGAGCAGTTCTTC	CASSLPPSGGSGGEQFF
TRBV10-3	NA	few	TRBJ2-1	TGTGCCATCAGCTCCCAGGGGACTGGCCTCAATGAGCAGTTCTTC	CAISSQGTGLNEQFF
TRBV6-5	TRBD1	NA	TRBJ1-1	TGTGCCAGCAGTTCCCTCCCAGGGGGAACTGAAGCTTTCTTT	CASSSLPGGTEAFF
TRBV7-9	NA	NA	TRBJ2-5	TGTGCCAGCAGCTTACAGACAGGAGAGACCCAGTACTTC	CASSLQTGETQYF
TRBV5-4	TRBD2	few	TRBJ2-1	TGTGCCAGCAGCTTCCCAGCGGGGGACAATGAGCAGTTCTTC	CASSFPAGDNEQFF
TRBV4-1	NA	NA	TRBJ1-5	TGCGCCAGCAGCCCAGGGGAGTTTGGGAATCAGCCCCAGCATTTT	CASSPGEFGNQPQHF
TRBV24-1	NA	NA	TRBJ1-5	TGTGCCACCAATTCCGGGACATCTGGCAATCAGCCCCAGCATTTT	CATNSGTSGNQPQHF
TRBV6-5	TRBD1	NA	TRBJ1-2	TGTGCCAGCAAAAGGGACAGGTCCAACTATGGCTACACCTTC	CASKRDRSNYGYTF
TRBV6-5	NA	NA	TRBJ2-1	TGTGCCAGCAGTTACTCTCCCCTGAGCGAGCAGTTCTTC	CASSYSPLSEQFF
TRBV7-9	NA	NA	TRBJ2-1	TGTGCCAGCGGGCCGGGGCCCTACAATGAGCAGTTCTTC	CASGPGPYNEQFF
TRBV2	NA	NA	TRBJ2-5	TGTGCCAGCAGTGACGGGGGGACCCAGTACTTC	CASSDGGTQYF
TRBV2	NA	NA	TRBJ2-3	TGTGCCAGCAGGGACGACCTTGCAGATACGCAGTATTTT	CASRDDLADTQYF
TRBV5-5	TRBD1	NA	TRBJ2-5	TGTGCCAGCAGCCTCCGGGGACAGGGCCAAGAGACCCAGTACTTC	CASSLRGQGQETQYF
TRBV30	TRBD2	NA	TRBJ2-5	TGTGCCAGAACCGGGACTAGCGGGCAAGAGACCCAGTACTTC	CARTGTSGQETQYF
TRBV15	NA	NA	TRBJ1-1	TGTGCCACCAGCAGAGATCCCCGGGTGGACACTGAAGCTTTCTTT	CATSRDPRVDTEAFF
TRBV11-1	TRBD1	NA	TRBJ1-6	TGTGCCAGCAGCTTCGGGACAGGCTCTTCACCCCTCCACTTT	CASSFGTGSSPLHF
TRBV6-5	NA	NA	TRBJ1-6	TGTGCCAGCGTGTGGGGGCAAGGTAATTCACCCCTCCACTTT	CASVWGQGNSPLHF
TRBV7-9	NA	NA	TRBJ1-6	TGTGCCAGCAGCCAGGGGACGGCGAATTCACCCCTCCACTTT	CASSQGTANSPLHF
TRBV24-1	TRBD1	NA	TRBJ2-3	TGTGCCACCAGTGATTTGGGACAGGGGTCAGATACGCAGTATTTT	CATSDLGQGSDTQYF
TRBV24-1	NA	NA	TRBJ2-3	TGTGCCACCAGTGATTTGGTCACAGATACGCAGTATTTT	CATSDLVTDTQYF
TRBV25-1	NA	NA	TRBJ1-5	TGTGCCACCAAACACGGCAATCAGCCCCAGCATTTT	CATKHGNQPQHF
TRBV4-2	NA	once	TRBJ1-2	TGTGCCAGCAGCCAAGAGGGGCAGCCATTCTATGGCTACACCTTC	CASSQEGQPFYGYTF